The next 17 T cell receptor beta chains were all read from a single sample in a study of T cells after yellow fever vaccination. TCRdb ran MiXCR on the 5' RACE reads and lists one entry per CDR3 protein. The data contain some 300,000 distinct CDR3 sequences, 8.7% of them singletons. The starting material was CD4+ T cells sorted from PBMCs, obtained 5 days after the yellow fever booster vaccination. The source of these receptors is a man between 18 and 29 years old who received the YFV17D yellow fever vaccine.

This clonotype has ten or more counts. The V call is TRBV6-2 or TRBV6-3, the J call TRBJ1-1; TRBD1 aligns across 7 bases. V lost 6 bases to trimming and J lost 4 bases; unmatched junction nucleotides: 8. Per germline, CDR1 MNHEY and CDR2 SVGEGT. There are 14 residues in the CDR3. CDR3 DNA sequence: TGTGCCAGCAGGAAAACAGGGGAAGCCACTGAAGCTTTCTTT. This codes for CASRKTGEATEAFF.

The chain employs TRBV18 and TRBJ2-7; TRBD2 is a possible D gene (6 bases). The CDR3 consists of 15 residues. V lost 3 bases and J 4 bases, leaving 16 bases between the germline ends. Germline assignment: CDR1 KGHSH and CDR2 LQKENI. CDR3 in DNA: TGTGCCAGCTCACCCCAAGGGGACTCCCAATACGAGCAGTACTTC. This codes for CASSPQGDSQYEQYF.

This clonotype has just a few counts. The chain joins TRBV28 to TRBJ2-1, with 7 bases identical to TRBD2. CDR1 is MDHEN, CDR2 SYDVKM, per germline. With 6 bases clipped from V and 4 bases from J, the junction kept 6 bases outside the gene matches. CDR3 length equals 14 residues. The CDR3 sequence: CASRGGGAYNEQFF. The DNA for the CDR3 is TGTGCCAGCAGGGGGGGAGGGGCGTACAATGAGCAGTTCTTC.

V usage is TRBV11-2 and J usage is TRBJ1-2; 8 bases map to TRBD1. Germline V gene sequence: CDR1 SGHAT, CDR2 FQNNGV. Trimming removed 4 bases from V and 4 bases from J; junction bases left unmatched: 14. This CDR3 is built from 17 residues. CDR3 sequence reads: CASSSQSGTGVFYGYTF. The CDR3 nucleotides read TGTGCCAGCAGCTCACAATCCGGGACAGGAGTCTTCTATGGCTACACCTTC.

This clonotype was observed many times. The chain couples TRBV7-8 to TRBJ2-4, with D possibly TRBD2 on 5 matching bases. V was pared by 1 base and J by 7 bases, with 11 bases between. CDR3 size: 14 residues. Germline-derived CDR1 and CDR2 are SGHVS and FQNEAQ. DNA of the CDR3: TGTGCCAGCAGCTTAGGTCGGACTTCTAACATTCAGTACTTC. It encodes CASSLGRTSNIQYF.

This clonotype was detected only a few times. The chain uses TRBV20-1 and TRBJ2-5; 7 bases align to TRBD2. The CDR3 is 15 amino acids. Germline lookup yields CDR1 DFQATT and CDR2 SNEGSKA (reference sequence). V lost 4 bases, J lost 1 base, and 9 bases stayed unmatched. This CDR3 is CSANLRGSFQETQYF. For the CDR3, the DNA is TGCAGTGCTAATTTGCGGGGGTCGTTCCAAGAGACCCAGTACTTC.

This clonotype was seen only a few times. The chain couples TRBV18 to TRBJ1-1; possible D gene TRBD1, 6 bases. Trimming removed 3 bases from V and 4 bases from J, with 15 bases in between. Germline CDR1 reads KGHSH; CDR2 reads LQKENI. The CDR3 has 15 residues. CDR3 in DNA: TGTGCCAGCTCACCTTACAGAGAACAGGGCACTGAAGCTTTCTTT. It yields the protein CASSPYREQGTEAFF. Full variable domain (outside the CDR3, taken from reference TRBV18 and TRBJ1-1): NAGVMQNPRHLVRRRGQEARLRCSPMKGHSHVYWYRQLPEEGLKFMVYLQKENIIDESGMPKERFSAEFPKEGPSILRIQQVVRGDSAAYFCASSPYREQGTEAFFGQGTRLTVV.

This clonotype was picked up a small number of times. The rearrangement links TRBV4-1 to TRBJ1-2; 7 nucleotides match TRBD1. This CDR3 is built from 18 residues. Germline V gene lookup returns CDR1 MGHRA and CDR2 YSYEKL. The V gene end was trimmed by 1 base and the J gene end by 0 bases; junction bases not matched to a gene: 11. CDR3 nucleotide sequence: TGCGCCAGCAGCCAAGGGAACGGAAGGACAGGTGCTAACTATGGCTACACCTTC. Residues: CASSQGNGRTGANYGYTF.

This clonotype was seen more than once but under ten times. The rearrangement uses TRBV28 and TRBJ2-5; 12 bases match TRBD2. CDR3 size: 16 residues. V shed 1 base, J shed 7 bases, and the junction held 7 bases outside the gene matches. Germline-derived CDR1 and CDR2 are MDHEN and SYDVKM. This chain's CDR3 is CASSLLTSGGRGTQYF. CDR3 coding DNA: TGTGCCAGCAGTTTATTGACTAGCGGGGGAAGAGGGACCCAGTACTTC.

This clonotype came up a few times. This chain uses TRBV5-1 with TRBJ1-4; D is possibly TRBD1 (6 bases). With 1 base removed from V and 8 bases from J, the gap between germline ends came to 12 bases. The CDR3 is made up of 14 amino acids. Germline V CDR1 and CDR2: SGHRS, YFSETQ. CDR3 protein: CASSLLTGTEKLFF. CDR3 bases: TGCGCCAGCAGCTTGCTCACAGGGACGGAAAAACTGTTTTTT.

The rearrangement uses TRBV12-3 or TRBV12-4 and TRBJ1-5; 7 bases are shared with TRBD1. With 4 bases clipped from V and 3 bases from J, the junction kept 9 bases outside the gene matches. CDR3 length equals 16 residues. The CDR3 DNA is TGTGCCAGCAGTTCAACCCGACAGGGACACAATCAGCCCCAGCATTTT. It translates to CASSSTRQGHNQPQHF.

The V gene is TRBV20-1, the J gene TRBJ2-3, with TRBD2 identical over 10 bases. The V and J ends lost 0 bases and 0 bases, in that order; junction bases with no gene match: 9. The CDR3 sequence is 18 residues long. Germline V gene sequence: CDR1 DFQATT, CDR2 SNEGSKA (reference sequence). CDR3 in DNA: TGCAGTGCTAGAGATCGTCTAGCGGGGGATACTAGCACAGATACGCAGTATTTT. Protein sequence: CSARDRLAGDTSTDTQYF.

This clonotype was detected a few times. The chain uses TRBV6-5 and TRBJ1-4; 7 positions agree with TRBD1. This CDR3 comprises 13 residues. The germline gives CDR1 MNHEY, CDR2 SVGAGI. Trimming took 7 bases from V and 7 from J; bases not matched to a gene: 6. As DNA, the CDR3 is TGTGCCAGCAACGGCAGGGGGAGTGAAAAACTGTTTTTT. Amino acids: CASNGRGSEKLFF.

To note about this clonotype: Given a much more abundant clone one base away, this may be a read error. The V call is TRBV7-2, the J call TRBJ2-7; D gene unclear. V shed 1 base and J shed 4 bases, with 8 bases lying between them. CDR1 is SGHTA, CDR2 FQGNSA, per germline. The CDR3 runs to 13 residues. CDR3 coding DNA: TGTGCCAGCAGCTTAGAGTCTGGGTACGAGCAGTACGTC. Amino acids: CASSLESGYEQYV.

This clonotype was counted ten times or more. V is TRBV29-1 and J is TRBJ2-1; weak D call: TRBD1 (6 bases). This CDR3 contains 18 residues. CDR1 is SQVTM and CDR2 is ANQGSEA in the germline V gene. V lost 4 bases and J 7 bases, leaving 29 bases between the germline ends. This chain's CDR3 is CSVGASRGLLWENNEQFF. The CDR3 DNA follows: TGCAGCGTTGGAGCGAGCAGGGGTCTCTTGTGGGAGAATAATGAGCAGTTCTTC.

In this sample, this clonotype turned up a few times. The V gene is TRBV6-2 or TRBV6-3, the J gene TRBJ2-3; D not certain. V was clipped by 6 bases and J by 6 bases, with 10 bases between them. The CDR3 runs 12 residues. Germline values: CDR1 MNHEY, CDR2 SVGEGT. The CDR3 reads CASRRQGDTQYF. The CDR3 region has the DNA TGTGCCAGCAGAAGACAAGGGGATACGCAGTATTTT.

The chain joins TRBV7-6 to TRBJ2-7, with TRBD1 matching over 9 bases. The CDR3 runs to 15 residues. Trimming at V came to 3 bases and at J to 2 bases, leaving 5 bases not matched to a gene. Germline V CDR1 and CDR2: SGHVS, FNYEAQ. The CDR3 bases are TGTGCCAGCAGCTTGGAAGGACAGGGGCCCTACGAGCAGTACTTC. Amino acid sequence: CASSLEGQGPYEQYF.